This T cell receptor (beta chain) was obtained from a study of blood T cells in healthy people across ages. Primed by a sample-barcoded 5' primer and a J-beta primer mix, a second PCR proceeded for about 6 to 11 cycles. Each TCR beta cDNA got a 12-nucleotide random molecular identifier. One entry per CDR3 protein, called by TCRdb with MiXCR from the 5' RACE reads. This sample has approximately 1.5 million distinct CDR3 sequences, with roughly 43% found just once. Trimming took off 0 bases at V and 3 bases at J, with 6 bases between the two ends. Germline CDR1 SEHNR, CDR2 FQNEAQ (reference sequence). This CDR3 spans 13 amino acids. Whenever a sample was processed, at least 6.5 million PBMCs were isolated.

V and J are TRBV7-9 and TRBJ2-7; D gene ambiguous. The receptor's source is a woman under 30 in good health. Sequenced input: blood. The CDR3 DNA reads TGTGCCAGCAGCTTAGCGGAAATCTACGAGCAGTACTTC. Translating gives CASSLAEIYEQYF.